Shown below are 11 T cell receptor beta chains from a single sample sequenced in a study of T-cell memory formation after mild COVID-19. TCRdb passed the 5' RACE reads through MiXCR, listing each CDR3 protein once. The table lists 300,000 to 400,000 distinct CDR3 sequences, around 28% of them singletons. Sequencing was performed on PBMCs or a T cell subset sorted from them (not recorded which). These receptors all come from an adult woman who had mild COVID-19 (a few samples of this study predate the infection). Cell type and time point are not known.

The CDR3 DNA follows: TGTGCCAGCAGGGACTTATCCTACGAGCAGTACTTC. It codes for CASRDLSYEQYF. The chain has TRBV2 and TRBJ2-7, with D possibly TRBD2 on 5 matching bases. V was trimmed by 6 bases and J by 1 base, leaving 7 bases between them. This CDR3 is 12 amino acids long. The germline V gene has CDR1 SNHLY and CDR2 FYNNEI.

In its sample, this clonotype was seen a few times. The V and J genes are TRBV5-1 and TRBJ2-1, with a possible D match to TRBD1 (6 bases). V was trimmed by 0 bases and J by 8 bases, leaving 15 bases between them. CDR1 and CDR2 (germline): SGHRS, YFSETQ. This CDR3 contains 15 residues. The CDR3 DNA reads as TGCGCCAGCAGCTTGGCGGAAACAGGGCTGGATGAGCAGTTCTTC. This translates into CASSLAETGLDEQFF.

This clonotype was recorded only once. The chain combines TRBV11-3 with TRBJ2-1; 7 nucleotides match TRBD2. The CDR3 consists of 13 residues. The germline CDR1 and CDR2 sequences are SGHNT and YENEEA. Trimming at V came to 4 bases and at J to 9 bases, leaving 6 bases not matched to a gene. As DNA, the CDR3 is TGTGCCAGCAGCTCCCGACTAGCCGGTGAGCAGTTCTTC. It codes for CASSSRLAGEQFF.

The chain joins TRBV5-5 to TRBJ1-2, with a weak D call TRBD1 (5 bases). Germline CDR1 SGHKS, CDR2 YYEKEE (reference sequence). Trimming removed 2 bases from V and 0 bases from J, with 8 bases in between. The CDR3 covers 14 residues. The CDR3 spells CASSFAGPNYGYTF. The CDR3 DNA reads as TGTGCCAGCAGCTTTGCGGGGCCTAACTATGGCTACACCTTC.

This rearrangement joins TRBV14 to TRBJ1-2; D gene uncertain. This CDR3 is built from 16 residues. Trimming pared 3 bases from V and 3 bases from J, leaving 17 bases between. Per germline, CDR1 SGHDN and CDR2 FVKESK. Here the CDR3 reads CASSQEYPAGHYGYTF. CDR3 coding DNA: TGTGCCAGCAGCCAGGAATACCCCGCAGGACACTATGGCTACACCTTC.

This clonotype has just a few counts. The rearrangement links TRBV11-3 to TRBJ2-2; 11 positions match TRBD1. Trimming took 0 bases from V and 7 from J; bases not matched to a gene: 10. There are 18 residues in the CDR3. CDR1 and CDR2 (germline): SGHNT, YENEEA. CDR3 DNA sequence: TGTGCCAGCAGCTTAGATCAACATCCGGACAGGGGGCACGGGGAGCTGTTTTTT. Its translation: CASSLDQHPDRGHGELFF.

This chain links TRBV30 with TRBJ2-3; D is possibly TRBD2 (5 bases). This CDR3 spans 12 amino acids. The V end lost 7 bases, the J end lost 8 bases, and 16 bases lay between the germline ends. CDR1 and CDR2 (germline): GTSNPN, SVGIG (reference sequence). The CDR3 bases are TGTGCCTCCGCAAGTGAGGGCAGTACGCAGTATTTT. Amino acid sequence: CASASEGSTQYF. Full variable domain (rest looked up from reference TRBV30 and TRBJ2-3): SQTIHQWPATLVQPVGSPLSLECTVEGTSNPNLYWYRQAAGRGLQLLFYSVGIGQISSEVPQNLSASRPQDRQFILSSKKLLLSDSGFYLCASASEGSTQYFGPGTRLTVL.

This clonotype came up a few times. The V and J genes are TRBV19 and TRBJ2-7; no clear D. Trimming shortened V by 3 bases and J by 2 bases, and 8 bases separated the two germline ends. The CDR3 has 13 amino acids. Germline V gives CDR1 LNHDA, CDR2 SQIVND (reference sequence). The CDR3 DNA is TGTGCCAGTAGTATTAGCCGGGCCTACGAGCAGTACTTC. It is translated as CASSISRAYEQYF.

This clonotype was seen a few times. The chain uses TRBV12-3 or TRBV12-4 and TRBJ2-3, with 14 bases that match TRBD2. With 3 bases clipped from V and 5 bases from J, the junction kept 1 base outside the gene matches. The CDR3 has 15 residues. This CDR3 is CASSLTSGGEDTQYF. The DNA of the CDR3 is TGTGCCAGCAGTTTGACTAGCGGGGGGGAAGATACGCAGTATTTT.

This clonotype was seen repeatedly, ten times or more. This rearrangement joins TRBV9 to TRBJ2-1, with 8 nucleotides matching TRBD2. Germline V gives CDR1 SGDLS, CDR2 YYNGEE. The CDR3 spans 16 residues. Germline trimming cut 4 bases from V and 5 bases from J; bases unmatched to any gene: 11. In DNA form, the CDR3 reads TGTGCCAGCAGCCCTCGGGTAGCGGGGACGAACAATGAGCAGTTCTTC. Encoded protein: CASSPRVAGTNNEQFF.

J is TRBJ2-2 and V is TRBV4-1; D is undetermined. Trimming cost V 4 bases and J 2 bases, with 5 bases left between them. Germline V gene sequence: CDR1 MGHRA, CDR2 YSYEKL. The CDR3 is made up of 13 amino acids. The CDR3 region has the DNA TGCGCCAGCAGCCCGCAAAACACCGGGGAGCTGTTTTTT. This translates into CASSPQNTGELFF.